The clone carrying this T cell receptor beta chain appeared a single time. Its target is not known. The data originate from a study of post-analysis software for immune sequencing data. The study, taken as a whole, reports: Multiple sclerosis patients showed significantly lower normalized Chao1 diversity than controls did. Comparison of patients with controls showed about 5 TRBV segments more frequent in patients, TRBV5-6, TRBV5-1 and TRBV20-1 among them.

Unique molecular identifiers had been added to the TCR beta cDNA libraries. T cells numbering roughly 1 to 10 million yielded roughly 0.5 million cDNA molecules. TCRdb passed the PCR reads through MiXCR, listing each CDR3 protein once. The top ten clones hold roughly 8.2% of a sample with roughly 400,000 distinct CDR3 sequences, approximately 38% of them seen once. V dropped 1 base and J dropped 2 bases, with 17 bases sitting between them. Germline assignment: CDR1 SQVTM and CDR2 ANQGSEA. The CDR3 is 16 amino acids. The genes are TRBV29-1 and TRBJ1-2, with a possible D match to TRBD1 (6 bases). Sequenced sample: blood. This TCR derives from a girl aged 2 to 9 with multiple sclerosis. The chain's CDR3 is CSVEGIRDTENYGYTF. The CDR3 DNA reads as TGCAGCGTTGAAGGCATCCGGGACACCGAAAACTATGGCTACACCTTC.